These T cell receptor beta chains were read from a single sample in a study of cytomegalovirus exposure and HLA in healthy donors. Method: immunoSEQ multiplex PCR; TCRdb's copy keeps in-frame clones and lacks some. The sample table sets out about 83,000 clones. Material: PBMCs. These receptors were obtained from a man younger than 35 in good health and CMV-seropositive. Each CDR3 is given with its conserved first and last residue. The order of the fields is V gene, D gene, J gene, CDR3 DNA, CDR3 protein. D genes are given only for firm matches.

V gene: TRBV5-1
D gene: -
J gene: TRBJ2-7
CDR3 DNA: TGCGCCAGCAGCTTGGCCTCGTGGCAGGCCAGCTCCTACGAGCAGTACTTC
CDR3 protein: CASSLASWQASSYEQYF

V gene: TRBV6-1
D gene: TRBD2
J gene: TRBJ2-5
CDR3 DNA: TGTGCCAGCAGTGAAGACCCAGCGGGGTCACAAGAGACCCAGTACTTC
CDR3 protein: CASSEDPAGSQETQYF

V gene: TRBV5-1
D gene: -
J gene: TRBJ2-3
CDR3 DNA: TGCGCCAGCAGCCCGAATGAAGGGGGGGCGGACACAGATACGCAGTATTTT
CDR3 protein: CASSPNEGGADTDTQYF

V gene: TRBV14
D gene: -
J gene: TRBJ2-7
CDR3 DNA: TGTGCCAGCAGCCGGGAGGAATGCTTC
CDR3 protein: CASSREECF

V gene: TRBV6-5
D gene: -
J gene: TRBJ1-1
CDR3 DNA: TGTGCCAGCAGTTACCAGGGGAACACTGAAGCTTTCTTT
CDR3 protein: CASSYQGNTEAFF

V gene: TRBV6-1
D gene: TRBD1
J gene: TRBJ2-2
CDR3 DNA: TGTGCCAGCAGTCGACAGGGGGCGGACACCGGGGAGCTGTTTTTT
CDR3 protein: CASSRQGADTGELFF

V gene: TRBV27
D gene: TRBD2
J gene: TRBJ2-7
CDR3 DNA: TGTGCCAGCAGTCCGGGACTAGCTACTTACGAGCAGTACTTC
CDR3 protein: CASSPGLATYEQYF

V gene: TRBV7-9
D gene: TRBD1
J gene: TRBJ1-2
CDR3 DNA: TGTGCCAGCAGCTTGAGACAGGGGGACTCCCGCTATGGCTACACCTTC
CDR3 protein: CASSLRQGDSRYGYTF

V gene: TRBV7-8
D gene: -
J gene: TRBJ1-5
CDR3 DNA: TGTGCCAGCAGTTCATTTTTGAATCAGCCCCAGCATTTT
CDR3 protein: CASSSFLNQPQHF

V gene: TRBV5-1
D gene: -
J gene: TRBJ1-5
CDR3 DNA: TGCGCCAGCAGCTTGGAGGGCAGGGATAGCAATCAGCCCCAGCATTTT
CDR3 protein: CASSLEGRDSNQPQHF

V gene: TRBV28
D gene: -
J gene: TRBJ1-1
CDR3 DNA: TGTGCCAGCAGTTTTAGCCGGACGGTAGGAGGCACTGAAGCTTTCTTT
CDR3 protein: CASSFSRTVGGTEAFF

V gene: TRBV6-1
D gene: -
J gene: TRBJ1-4
CDR3 DNA: TGTGCCAGCAGTGAATGGGCAGGGTCTAATGAAAAACTGTTTTTT
CDR3 protein: CASSEWAGSNEKLFF

V gene: TRBV7-9
D gene: -
J gene: TRBJ2-7
CDR3 DNA: TGTGCCAGCAGCTTAGCCTTTGTCTACGAGCAGTACTTC
CDR3 protein: CASSLAFVYEQYF

V gene: TRBV6-6
D gene: -
J gene: TRBJ1-1
CDR3 DNA: TGTGCCAGCAGTTACCAACAGGGTCCCGCTGAAGCTTTCTTT
CDR3 protein: CASSYQQGPAEAFF

V gene: TRBV27
D gene: -
J gene: TRBJ1-2
CDR3 DNA: TGTGCCAGCCGTGCCACCAAACGGGGCTACACCTTC
CDR3 protein: CASRATKRGYTF

V gene: TRBV4-1
D gene: TRBD2
J gene: TRBJ2-5
CDR3 DNA: TGCGCCAGCAGCCGCGAAGCGGGGGGTTATCAAGAGACCCAGTACTTC
CDR3 protein: CASSREAGGYQETQYF

V gene: TRBV28
D gene: TRBD1
J gene: TRBJ1-5
CDR3 DNA: TGTGCCAGCAAGCGCGGCGGGACAGGGGATCAGCCCCAGCATTTT
CDR3 protein: CASKRGGTGDQPQHF

V gene: TRBV6-1
D gene: TRBD1
J gene: TRBJ2-2
CDR3 DNA: TGTGCCAGTGGGTCGACAGGGGGGATTACCGGGGAGCTGTTTTTT
CDR3 protein: CASGSTGGITGELFF

V gene: TRBV20-1
D gene: -
J gene: TRBJ2-7
CDR3 DNA: TGCAGTGCTAGAGGTCGGGGGAACTTC
CDR3 protein: CSARGRGNF

V gene: TRBV5-1
D gene: TRBD1
J gene: TRBJ1-1
CDR3 DNA: TGCGCCAGCAGCAAAGGGGACAGGGGCACTGAAGCTTTCTTT
CDR3 protein: CASSKGDRGTEAFF

V gene: TRBV5-1
D gene: -
J gene: TRBJ1-3
CDR3 DNA: TGCGCCAGCAGCTTGGATGCCGGGACATCTGGAAACACCATATATTTT
CDR3 protein: CASSLDAGTSGNTIYF

V gene: TRBV5-6
D gene: -
J gene: TRBJ2-2
CDR3 DNA: TGTGCCAGCAGCTTTCCACTGGGCATTAAGGACACCGGGGAGCTGTTTTTT
CDR3 protein: CASSFPLGIKDTGELFF

V gene: TRBV19
D gene: -
J gene: TRBJ2-3
CDR3 DNA: TGTGCCAGTAGATTGAGCGGATCAGATACGCAGTATTTT
CDR3 protein: CASRLSGSDTQYF

V gene: TRBV28
D gene: TRBD1
J gene: TRBJ1-3
CDR3 DNA: TGTGCCAGCGGATGGCGGCAGGGACAGGTTGGCTCTGGAAACACCATATATTTT
CDR3 protein: CASGWRQGQVGSGNTIYF

V gene: TRBV19
D gene: -
J gene: TRBJ2-6
CDR3 DNA: TGTGCCAGTAACGATTTGGGCAGGGCGATCTCTGGGGCCAACGTCCTGACTTTC
CDR3 protein: CASNDLGRAISGANVLTF

V gene: TRBV6-5
D gene: -
J gene: TRBJ1-5
CDR3 DNA: TGTGCCAGCAGTGAGCGGGCCCAGCATTTT
CDR3 protein: CASSERAQHF

V gene: TRBV9
D gene: TRBD1
J gene: TRBJ1-2
CDR3 DNA: TGTGCCAGCAGCGTAGAACAGGGGGCCTATGGCTACACCTTC
CDR3 protein: CASSVEQGAYGYTF

V gene: TRBV14
D gene: TRBD2
J gene: TRBJ2-1
CDR3 DNA: TGTGCCAGCAGCCTATTTAGCGGGGGCACCTACAATGAGCAGTTCTTC
CDR3 protein: CASSLFSGGTYNEQFF

V gene: TRBV5-1
D gene: TRBD1
J gene: TRBJ1-2
CDR3 DNA: TGCGCCAGCAGCTTGACCTCCGGGACAGGGGGCCTGCGGGGCTACACCTTC
CDR3 protein: CASSLTSGTGGLRGYTF

V gene: TRBV5-1
D gene: -
J gene: TRBJ1-2
CDR3 DNA: TGCGCCAGCAGCTTGACAGGGCCTCTAAATGGCTACACCTTC
CDR3 protein: CASSLTGPLNGYTF

V gene: TRBV7-9
D gene: -
J gene: TRBJ2-6
CDR3 DNA: TGTGCCAGCAATCCTCCAGGCTCTATATCTGGGGCCAACGTCCTGACTTTC
CDR3 protein: CASNPPGSISGANVLTF

V gene: TRBV2
D gene: -
J gene: TRBJ2-6
CDR3 DNA: TGTGCCAGCAGGTATGGGGCCAACGTCCTGACTTTC
CDR3 protein: CASRYGANVLTF

V gene: TRBV7-9
D gene: -
J gene: TRBJ2-5
CDR3 DNA: TGTGCCAGCAGCCCTACTGGGGGAGGTCAAGAGACCCAGTACTTC
CDR3 protein: CASSPTGGGQETQYF

V gene: TRBV6-4
D gene: TRBD1
J gene: TRBJ2-3
CDR3 DNA: TGTGCCAGCAGTGGACAGGGGAGCACAGATACGCAGTATTTT
CDR3 protein: CASSGQGSTDTQYF

V gene: TRBV19
D gene: TRBD1
J gene: TRBJ2-7
CDR3 DNA: TGTGCCAGTAGTGCCGGGACAGGTGGTTACGAGCAGTACTTC
CDR3 protein: CASSAGTGGYEQYF

V gene: TRBV28
D gene: -
J gene: TRBJ1-2
CDR3 DNA: TGTGCCAGCAGTTTAGGGCAAGGCCTCACCTTC
CDR3 protein: CASSLGQGLTF

V gene: TRBV6-6
D gene: -
J gene: TRBJ1-5
CDR3 DNA: TGTGCCAGCACCTCCACAGGGATGCCCCAGCATTTT
CDR3 protein: CASTSTGMPQHF

V gene: TRBV6-5
D gene: -
J gene: TRBJ1-2
CDR3 DNA: TGTGCCAGCAGTTCTACAGTTATGACAGCCTTCTATGGCTACACCTTC
CDR3 protein: CASSSTVMTAFYGYTF

V gene: TRBV15
D gene: TRBD1
J gene: TRBJ2-7
CDR3 DNA: TGTGCCACCAGCGAGGGGACAGGAGTCTACGAGCAGTACTTC
CDR3 protein: CATSEGTGVYEQYF

V gene: TRBV19
D gene: TRBD1
J gene: TRBJ1-2
CDR3 DNA: TGTGCCACCCTCGACAGGGGAGGACTATTTGGCTACACCTTC
CDR3 protein: CATLDRGGLFGYTF

V gene: TRBV6-5
D gene: TRBD1
J gene: TRBJ1-6
CDR3 DNA: TGTGCCAGCAGTTACTCGAGGACAGGGGGTTCACCCCTCCACTTT
CDR3 protein: CASSYSRTGGSPLHF

V gene: TRBV27
D gene: -
J gene: TRBJ2-5
CDR3 DNA: TGTGCCAGCAGGCGGGAGAGGGGGATAGAGACCCAGTACTTC
CDR3 protein: CASRRERGIETQYF

V gene: TRBV10-3
D gene: TRBD1
J gene: TRBJ1-2
CDR3 DNA: TGTGCCATCAGTGAGGGGACCCGGGACAGGGGATCGCATGGCTACACCTTC
CDR3 protein: CAISEGTRDRGSHGYTF

V gene: TRBV4-1
D gene: TRBD1
J gene: TRBJ1-2
CDR3 DNA: TGCGCCAGCAGCCAGAGTACCGGGACAGAGAATGGCTACACCTTC
CDR3 protein: CASSQSTGTENGYTF

V gene: TRBV7-8
D gene: TRBD2
J gene: TRBJ2-1
CDR3 DNA: TGTGCCATCTCCCTAGGACTAGCGGGAAGGGATGAGCAGTTCTTC
CDR3 protein: CAISLGLAGRDEQFF

V gene: TRBV19
D gene: -
J gene: TRBJ1-5
CDR3 DNA: TGTGCCAGTGGACTCGAGAAGACGGGTGGAGAGGATCAGCCCCAGCATTTT
CDR3 protein: CASGLEKTGGEDQPQHF

V gene: TRBV9
D gene: -
J gene: TRBJ2-1
CDR3 DNA: TGTGCCAGCAGCGTAGGTTTCCCTTTCAGGGCCTACAATGAGCAGTTCTTC
CDR3 protein: CASSVGFPFRAYNEQFF

V gene: TRBV6-1
D gene: TRBD2
J gene: TRBJ2-7
CDR3 DNA: TGTGCCAGCAGTGCCACTAGCGGGAGAGGGTACGAGCAGTACTTC
CDR3 protein: CASSATSGRGYEQYF

V gene: TRBV6-6
D gene: TRBD1
J gene: TRBJ1-5
CDR3 DNA: TGTGCCAGCAGTGACACAGGGGGCGGCAATCAGCCCCAGCATTTT
CDR3 protein: CASSDTGGGNQPQHF

V gene: TRBV25-1
D gene: -
J gene: TRBJ2-4
CDR3 DNA: TGTGCCAGCAGTGTCCCGGGGCGGGGCTCGGTTCAGTACTTC
CDR3 protein: CASSVPGRGSVQYF

V gene: TRBV19
D gene: TRBD1
J gene: TRBJ2-2
CDR3 DNA: TGTGCCAGTAGTGCCCGGGGGACAGGGGAGGGTGGCACCGGGGAGCTGTTTTTT
CDR3 protein: CASSARGTGEGGTGELFF